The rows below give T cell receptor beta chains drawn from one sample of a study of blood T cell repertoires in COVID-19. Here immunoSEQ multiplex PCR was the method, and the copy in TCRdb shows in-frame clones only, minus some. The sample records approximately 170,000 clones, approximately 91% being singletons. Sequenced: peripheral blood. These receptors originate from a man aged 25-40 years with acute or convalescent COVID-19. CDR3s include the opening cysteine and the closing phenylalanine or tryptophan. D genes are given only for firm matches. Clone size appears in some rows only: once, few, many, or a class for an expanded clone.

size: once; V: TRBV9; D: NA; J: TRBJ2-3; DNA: TGTGCCAGCAGCGTAGCCCCGGATACGCAGTATTTT; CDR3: CASSVAPDTQYF
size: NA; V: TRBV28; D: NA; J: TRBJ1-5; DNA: TGTGCCAGCAAGCCAGGGGAACAGCCCCAGCATTTT; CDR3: CASKPGEQPQHF
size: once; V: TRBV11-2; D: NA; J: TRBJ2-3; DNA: TGTGCCAGCAGAGGGATTAGCGGTAAACCGCAGTATTTT; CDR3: CASRGISGKPQYF
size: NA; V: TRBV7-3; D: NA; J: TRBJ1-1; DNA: TGTGCCAGCAGCTTAAGTCGGGGGAGCACTGAAGCTTTCTTT; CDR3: CASSLSRGSTEAFF
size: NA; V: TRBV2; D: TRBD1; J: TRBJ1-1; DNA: TGTGCCAGCAGGGCGGACAGGGCCAGGCTGAACACTGAAGCTTTCTTT; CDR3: CASRADRARLNTEAFF
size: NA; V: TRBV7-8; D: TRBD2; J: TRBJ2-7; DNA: TGTGCCAGCAGCCTCCCTCGGGAGGGGCTCTCCTACGAGCAGTACTTC; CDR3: CASSLPREGLSYEQYF
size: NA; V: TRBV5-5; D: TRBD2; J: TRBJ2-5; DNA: TGTGCCAGCAGCTTGCTGATTAGCGGGAGGGGCCTAGAGACCCAGTACTTC; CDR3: CASSLLISGRGLETQYF
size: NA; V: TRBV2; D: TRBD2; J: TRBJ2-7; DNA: TGTGCCAGCAAGCGGGACTCCCAAGGCTACGAGCAGTACTTC; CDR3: CASKRDSQGYEQYF
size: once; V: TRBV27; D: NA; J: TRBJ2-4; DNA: TGTGCCAGCAGTAGGCGGGTGGGGCAGGGAGGCATTCAGTACTTC; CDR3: CASSRRVGQGGIQYF
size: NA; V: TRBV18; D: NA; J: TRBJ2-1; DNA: TGTGCCAGCTCACCACAAAGGGGGACCGGCGATGAGCAGTTCTTC; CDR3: CASSPQRGTGDEQFF
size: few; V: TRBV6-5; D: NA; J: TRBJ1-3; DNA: TGTGCCAGCAGTTACAGCAGGAGGTCTGGAAACACCATATATTTT; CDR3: CASSYSRRSGNTIYF
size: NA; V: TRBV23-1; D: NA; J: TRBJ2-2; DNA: TGCGCCAGCAGTTCCCACTGGGGACACTCTAACACCGGGGAGCTGTTTTTT; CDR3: CASSSHWGHSNTGELFF
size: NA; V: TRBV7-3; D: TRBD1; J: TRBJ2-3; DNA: TGTGCCAGCAGCTCTCCGGGACAGGGTGCAGATACGCAGTATTTT; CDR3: CASSSPGQGADTQYF
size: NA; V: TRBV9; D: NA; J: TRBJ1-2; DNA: TGTGCCAGCAGCCCCCGCGGGGAATCAATCTATGGCTACACCTTC; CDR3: CASSPRGESIYGYTF
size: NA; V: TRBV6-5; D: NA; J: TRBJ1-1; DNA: TGTGCCAGCAGTTACGCGGGTGGGCGTGTAGGCACTGAAGCTTTCTTT; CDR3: CASSYAGGRVGTEAFF
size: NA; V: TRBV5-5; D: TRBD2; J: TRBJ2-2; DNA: TGTGCCAGCAGCTTTGAACTAGCGGAGACCGGGGAGCTGTTTTTT; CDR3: CASSFELAETGELFF
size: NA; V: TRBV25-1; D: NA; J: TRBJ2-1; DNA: TGTGCCAGCAGTATCTATCGGAATAAGGGGGACAATGAGCAGTTCTTC; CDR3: CASSIYRNKGDNEQFF
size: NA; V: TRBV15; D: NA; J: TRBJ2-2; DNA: TGTGCCACCAGCAGAGTAGGAACGGGACAGAACACCGGGGAGCTGTTTTTT; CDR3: CATSRVGTGQNTGELFF
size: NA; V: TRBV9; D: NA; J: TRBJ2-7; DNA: TGTGCCAGCAGCGTAGCGGAGGCTTTCCTGTACGAGCAGTACTTC; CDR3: CASSVAEAFLYEQYF
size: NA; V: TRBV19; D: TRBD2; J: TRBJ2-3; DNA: TGTGCCAGTAGTAACCCCCTAGCGGTCACAGATACGCAGTATTTT; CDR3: CASSNPLAVTDTQYF
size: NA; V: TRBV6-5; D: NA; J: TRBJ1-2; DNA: TGTGCCAGCAGAACTCTGCGGCAGGGGTATGGCTACACCTTC; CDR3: CASRTLRQGYGYTF
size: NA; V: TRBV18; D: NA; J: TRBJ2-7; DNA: TGTGCCAGCTCACCGGGGCCCCAAGGGGCCGAGCAGTACTTC; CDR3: CASSPGPQGAEQYF
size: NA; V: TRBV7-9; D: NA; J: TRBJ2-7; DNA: TGTGCCAGCAGCTTAGAAGGGGGCTACGAGCAGTACTTC; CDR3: CASSLEGGYEQYF
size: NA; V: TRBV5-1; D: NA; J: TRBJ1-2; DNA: TGCGCCAGCAGCTCTGGGAGTGGCTACACCTTC; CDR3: CASSSGSGYTF
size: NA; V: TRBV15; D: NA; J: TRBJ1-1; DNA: TGTGCCACCAGCAGAGGGGCGAACACTGAAGCTTTCTTT; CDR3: CATSRGANTEAFF
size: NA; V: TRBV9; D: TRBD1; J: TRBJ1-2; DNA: TGTGCCAGCAGCGTAGACAGGGGGCTTTATGGCTACACCTTC; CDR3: CASSVDRGLYGYTF
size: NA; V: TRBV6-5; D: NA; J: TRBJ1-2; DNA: TGTGCCAGCAGGCGCGGAAACCTGAACTATGGCTACACCTTC; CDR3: CASRRGNLNYGYTF
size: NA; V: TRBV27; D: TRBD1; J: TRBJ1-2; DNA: TGTGCCAGCAGGCCGGGACAGGGGGCGACCTATGGCTACACCTTC; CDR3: CASRPGQGATYGYTF
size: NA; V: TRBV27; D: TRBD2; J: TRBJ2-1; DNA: TGTGCCAGCAGTTTACTCACCCAGAGACTAGCGGGAAGCAATGAGCAGTTCTTC; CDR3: CASSLLTQRLAGSNEQFF
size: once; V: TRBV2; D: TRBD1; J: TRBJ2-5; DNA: TGTGCCAGCTCTATGGACAGGGCGATGGAGACCCAGTACTTC; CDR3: CASSMDRAMETQYF
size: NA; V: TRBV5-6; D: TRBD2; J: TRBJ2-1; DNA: TGTGCCAGCAGCTTTCTAGCGGGCAATGAGCAGTTCTTC; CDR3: CASSFLAGNEQFF
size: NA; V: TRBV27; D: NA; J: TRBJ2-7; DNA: TGTGCCAGCAGTCCCCCCAATACCTTGAGGGAATCCTACGAGCAGTACTTC; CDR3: CASSPPNTLRESYEQYF
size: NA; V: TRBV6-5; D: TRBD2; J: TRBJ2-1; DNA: TGTGCCAGCAGCACCGGGACTAGCGGGAACAATGAGCAGTTCTTC; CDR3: CASSTGTSGNNEQFF
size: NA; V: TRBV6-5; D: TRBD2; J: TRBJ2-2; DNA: TGTGCCAGCAGGGCGGGGGGCCATACCGGGGAGCTGTTTTTT; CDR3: CASRAGGHTGELFF
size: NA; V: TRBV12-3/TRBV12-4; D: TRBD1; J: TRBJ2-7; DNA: TGTGCCAGCGGCGGGACAGGGACCTACGAGCAGTACTTC; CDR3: CASGGTGTYEQYF
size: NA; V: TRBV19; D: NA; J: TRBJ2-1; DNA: TGTGCCAGTAGTCTCGGGAGGGGGCGGAACAATGAGCAGTTCTTC; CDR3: CASSLGRGRNNEQFF
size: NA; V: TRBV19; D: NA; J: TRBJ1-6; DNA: TGTGCCAGTAGTCGCCAGGTTTCTAATTCACCCCTCCACTTT; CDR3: CASSRQVSNSPLHF
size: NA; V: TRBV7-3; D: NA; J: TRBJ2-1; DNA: TGTGCCAGCAGCTTAGGGGAGAGACAACGCTCCTACAATGAGCAGTTCTTC; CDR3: CASSLGERQRSYNEQFF
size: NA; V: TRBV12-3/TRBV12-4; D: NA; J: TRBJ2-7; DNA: TGTGCCAGCAGTTTAGGTCGGTACTACGAGCAGTACTTC; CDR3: CASSLGRYYEQYF
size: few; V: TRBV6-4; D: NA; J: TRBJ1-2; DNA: TGTGCCAGCAGTGACGGAACAGGACGGGAGGGCTACACCTTC; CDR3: CASSDGTGREGYTF
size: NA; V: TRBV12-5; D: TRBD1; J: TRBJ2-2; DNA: TGTGCTAGTGGCATACAGGGGGCGAACACCGGGGAGCTGTTTTTT; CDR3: CASGIQGANTGELFF
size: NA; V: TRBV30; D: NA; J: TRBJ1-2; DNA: TGTGCCGTGACCAGGCGCACCAACTATGGCTACACCTTC; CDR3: CAVTRRTNYGYTF
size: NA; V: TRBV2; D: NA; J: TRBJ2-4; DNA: TGTGCCAGCAGTGAGCTAGCGTTAGCCAAAAACATTCAGTACTTC; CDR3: CASSELALAKNIQYF
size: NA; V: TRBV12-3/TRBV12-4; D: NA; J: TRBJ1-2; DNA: TGTGCCAGCAGCTCGGGAGTCTATGGCTACACCTTC; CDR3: CASSSGVYGYTF
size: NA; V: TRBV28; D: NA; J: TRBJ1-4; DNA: TGTGCCAGCAGTCAGGACAGAGAAAAACTGTTTTTT; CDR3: CASSQDREKLFF
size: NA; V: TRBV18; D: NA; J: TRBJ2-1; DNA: TGTGCCAGCTCACCAACGACAGCCCATGAGCAGTTCTTC; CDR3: CASSPTTAHEQFF